The 10 T cell receptor beta chains presented below share a single source sample, sequenced in a study of cytomegalovirus exposure and HLA in healthy donors listed by TCRdb under 2017. The method behind the library was the immunoSEQ multiplex PCR assay. The multiplex PCR relied on a mix of 60 forward primers for TCR Vbeta segments and 13 reverse primers for TCR Jbeta segments. TCRdb re-hosts the immuneACCESS table, in-frame sequences only. Its copies lack some clones; in the studies checked, an unresolved V gene accounts for under half of them, and the cause for the rest is not known. Present in this sample are under 150,000 clones, about 80% of which were seen just once. Of the sample, under 2% falls within the top ten clones. Input material: PBMCs. Source of these receptors: a man younger than 30 in good health and CMV-seronegative.

This chain joins TRBV25-1 and TRBJ1-1, with D possibly TRBD1 on 6 matching bases. V lost 1 base and J 1 base, leaving 10 bases between the germline ends. The CDR3 runs to 15 residues. Germline CDR1 and CDR2: MGHDK and SYGVNS. This CDR3 reads CASSESTGRNTEAFF. CDR3 DNA sequence: TGTGCCAGCAGTGAATCCACAGGGAGGAACACTGAAGCTTTCTTT.

This clone occurred once. This chain joins TRBV7-3 and TRBJ2-3, with 7 bases lining up with TRBD1. There are 14 residues in the CDR3. Per the germline V gene, CDR1 is SGHTA and CDR2 is FQGTGA. V lost 4 bases to trimming and J lost 4 bases; unmatched junction nucleotides: 5. The CDR3 here is CASSSVTGADTQYF. The CDR3 region has the DNA TGTGCCAGCAGCTCAGTAACAGGGGCAGATACGCAGTATTTT.

The chain is built from TRBV2 and TRBJ1-3; no reliable D call. This CDR3 spans 18 amino acids. With 0 bases removed from V and 4 bases from J, the gap between germline ends came to 19 bases. CDR1 is SNHLY, CDR2 FYNNEI, per germline. The CDR3 sequence: CASSEAHGSQAAGNTIYF. In DNA form, the CDR3 reads TGTGCCAGCAGTGAAGCGCATGGATCGCAGGCTGCAGGAAACACCATATATTTT.

CDR3 in DNA: TGCGCCAGCAGCTCACGGACTAGCGGGGGGGGCACGCAGTATTTT. Translated, it gives CASSSRTSGGGTQYF. The chain is built from TRBV4-1 and TRBJ2-3; 15 bases line up with TRBD2. This CDR3 contains 15 residues. Trimming removed 5 bases from V and 9 bases from J; junction bases left unmatched: 6. Germline CDR1 is MGHRA and CDR2 is YSYEKL.

V and J are TRBV2 and TRBJ2-1; 10 bases agree with TRBD2. Germline V CDR1 and CDR2: SNHLY, FYNNEI. This CDR3 is 14 amino acids long. With V trimmed by 8 bases and J by 6 bases, 7 bases remained unmatched. The CDR3 DNA reads TGTGCCAGCCGTAGGAGCGGGGGGGCCAATGAGCAGTTCTTC. Translated, it gives CASRRSGGANEQFF.

This clone has a handful of counts. The chain uses TRBV10-3 and TRBJ2-7; 8 bases are a match to TRBD2. CDR3 length: 14 residues. Germline V gene lookup returns CDR1 ENHRY and CDR2 SYGVKD. Unmatched junction bases numbered 5, after V lost 0 bases and J lost 7 bases. Here the CDR3 reads CAISESSGSREQYF. Written as DNA, the CDR3 is TGTGCCATCAGTGAGTCGAGCGGGAGCCGGGAGCAGTACTTC.

The chain carries TRBV4-2 and TRBJ1-1; 8 nucleotides agree with TRBD1. Germline CDR1 reads LGHNA; CDR2 reads YNFKEQ. The CDR3 runs to 13 residues. Trimming at V came to 4 bases and at J to 8 bases, leaving 6 bases not matched to a gene. The CDR3 protein is CASSPGTGWEAFF. DNA of the CDR3: TGTGCCAGCAGCCCAGGGACAGGCTGGGAAGCTTTCTTT.

This chain joins TRBV5-1 and TRBJ2-5; 14 bases agree with TRBD2. With V trimmed by 0 bases and J by 2 bases, 0 bases remained unmatched. CDR1 is SGHRS, CDR2 YFSETQ, per germline. The CDR3 sequence is 16 residues long. The CDR3 DNA follows: TGCGCCAGCAGCTTGGGACTAGCGGGGGGGCAAGAGACCCAGTACTTC. Protein product: CASSLGLAGGQETQYF.

In its sample, this clone was seen a few times. The chain has TRBV5-6 and TRBJ1-2; TRBD1 matches 7 bases. This CDR3 contains 16 residues. V lost 0 bases and J lost 4; bases outside the gene matches: 9. The V gene's germline CDR1 is SGHDT and CDR2 YYEEEE. The CDR3 reads CASSLAESGGTYGYTF. The CDR3 DNA is TGTGCCAGCAGCTTGGCCGAATCAGGGGGGACCTATGGCTACACCTTC.

The chain has TRBV18 and TRBJ1-1; D is perhaps TRBD1 (5 bases). V was clipped by 0 bases and J by 7 bases, with 12 bases between them. The CDR3 runs to 14 residues. Germline V gene data show CDR1 as KGHSH and CDR2 as LQKENI. The CDR3 nucleotides read TGTGCCAGCTCACCACCGGGGCAGGGCTATGAAGCTTTCTTT. It specifies CASSPPGQGYEAFF.